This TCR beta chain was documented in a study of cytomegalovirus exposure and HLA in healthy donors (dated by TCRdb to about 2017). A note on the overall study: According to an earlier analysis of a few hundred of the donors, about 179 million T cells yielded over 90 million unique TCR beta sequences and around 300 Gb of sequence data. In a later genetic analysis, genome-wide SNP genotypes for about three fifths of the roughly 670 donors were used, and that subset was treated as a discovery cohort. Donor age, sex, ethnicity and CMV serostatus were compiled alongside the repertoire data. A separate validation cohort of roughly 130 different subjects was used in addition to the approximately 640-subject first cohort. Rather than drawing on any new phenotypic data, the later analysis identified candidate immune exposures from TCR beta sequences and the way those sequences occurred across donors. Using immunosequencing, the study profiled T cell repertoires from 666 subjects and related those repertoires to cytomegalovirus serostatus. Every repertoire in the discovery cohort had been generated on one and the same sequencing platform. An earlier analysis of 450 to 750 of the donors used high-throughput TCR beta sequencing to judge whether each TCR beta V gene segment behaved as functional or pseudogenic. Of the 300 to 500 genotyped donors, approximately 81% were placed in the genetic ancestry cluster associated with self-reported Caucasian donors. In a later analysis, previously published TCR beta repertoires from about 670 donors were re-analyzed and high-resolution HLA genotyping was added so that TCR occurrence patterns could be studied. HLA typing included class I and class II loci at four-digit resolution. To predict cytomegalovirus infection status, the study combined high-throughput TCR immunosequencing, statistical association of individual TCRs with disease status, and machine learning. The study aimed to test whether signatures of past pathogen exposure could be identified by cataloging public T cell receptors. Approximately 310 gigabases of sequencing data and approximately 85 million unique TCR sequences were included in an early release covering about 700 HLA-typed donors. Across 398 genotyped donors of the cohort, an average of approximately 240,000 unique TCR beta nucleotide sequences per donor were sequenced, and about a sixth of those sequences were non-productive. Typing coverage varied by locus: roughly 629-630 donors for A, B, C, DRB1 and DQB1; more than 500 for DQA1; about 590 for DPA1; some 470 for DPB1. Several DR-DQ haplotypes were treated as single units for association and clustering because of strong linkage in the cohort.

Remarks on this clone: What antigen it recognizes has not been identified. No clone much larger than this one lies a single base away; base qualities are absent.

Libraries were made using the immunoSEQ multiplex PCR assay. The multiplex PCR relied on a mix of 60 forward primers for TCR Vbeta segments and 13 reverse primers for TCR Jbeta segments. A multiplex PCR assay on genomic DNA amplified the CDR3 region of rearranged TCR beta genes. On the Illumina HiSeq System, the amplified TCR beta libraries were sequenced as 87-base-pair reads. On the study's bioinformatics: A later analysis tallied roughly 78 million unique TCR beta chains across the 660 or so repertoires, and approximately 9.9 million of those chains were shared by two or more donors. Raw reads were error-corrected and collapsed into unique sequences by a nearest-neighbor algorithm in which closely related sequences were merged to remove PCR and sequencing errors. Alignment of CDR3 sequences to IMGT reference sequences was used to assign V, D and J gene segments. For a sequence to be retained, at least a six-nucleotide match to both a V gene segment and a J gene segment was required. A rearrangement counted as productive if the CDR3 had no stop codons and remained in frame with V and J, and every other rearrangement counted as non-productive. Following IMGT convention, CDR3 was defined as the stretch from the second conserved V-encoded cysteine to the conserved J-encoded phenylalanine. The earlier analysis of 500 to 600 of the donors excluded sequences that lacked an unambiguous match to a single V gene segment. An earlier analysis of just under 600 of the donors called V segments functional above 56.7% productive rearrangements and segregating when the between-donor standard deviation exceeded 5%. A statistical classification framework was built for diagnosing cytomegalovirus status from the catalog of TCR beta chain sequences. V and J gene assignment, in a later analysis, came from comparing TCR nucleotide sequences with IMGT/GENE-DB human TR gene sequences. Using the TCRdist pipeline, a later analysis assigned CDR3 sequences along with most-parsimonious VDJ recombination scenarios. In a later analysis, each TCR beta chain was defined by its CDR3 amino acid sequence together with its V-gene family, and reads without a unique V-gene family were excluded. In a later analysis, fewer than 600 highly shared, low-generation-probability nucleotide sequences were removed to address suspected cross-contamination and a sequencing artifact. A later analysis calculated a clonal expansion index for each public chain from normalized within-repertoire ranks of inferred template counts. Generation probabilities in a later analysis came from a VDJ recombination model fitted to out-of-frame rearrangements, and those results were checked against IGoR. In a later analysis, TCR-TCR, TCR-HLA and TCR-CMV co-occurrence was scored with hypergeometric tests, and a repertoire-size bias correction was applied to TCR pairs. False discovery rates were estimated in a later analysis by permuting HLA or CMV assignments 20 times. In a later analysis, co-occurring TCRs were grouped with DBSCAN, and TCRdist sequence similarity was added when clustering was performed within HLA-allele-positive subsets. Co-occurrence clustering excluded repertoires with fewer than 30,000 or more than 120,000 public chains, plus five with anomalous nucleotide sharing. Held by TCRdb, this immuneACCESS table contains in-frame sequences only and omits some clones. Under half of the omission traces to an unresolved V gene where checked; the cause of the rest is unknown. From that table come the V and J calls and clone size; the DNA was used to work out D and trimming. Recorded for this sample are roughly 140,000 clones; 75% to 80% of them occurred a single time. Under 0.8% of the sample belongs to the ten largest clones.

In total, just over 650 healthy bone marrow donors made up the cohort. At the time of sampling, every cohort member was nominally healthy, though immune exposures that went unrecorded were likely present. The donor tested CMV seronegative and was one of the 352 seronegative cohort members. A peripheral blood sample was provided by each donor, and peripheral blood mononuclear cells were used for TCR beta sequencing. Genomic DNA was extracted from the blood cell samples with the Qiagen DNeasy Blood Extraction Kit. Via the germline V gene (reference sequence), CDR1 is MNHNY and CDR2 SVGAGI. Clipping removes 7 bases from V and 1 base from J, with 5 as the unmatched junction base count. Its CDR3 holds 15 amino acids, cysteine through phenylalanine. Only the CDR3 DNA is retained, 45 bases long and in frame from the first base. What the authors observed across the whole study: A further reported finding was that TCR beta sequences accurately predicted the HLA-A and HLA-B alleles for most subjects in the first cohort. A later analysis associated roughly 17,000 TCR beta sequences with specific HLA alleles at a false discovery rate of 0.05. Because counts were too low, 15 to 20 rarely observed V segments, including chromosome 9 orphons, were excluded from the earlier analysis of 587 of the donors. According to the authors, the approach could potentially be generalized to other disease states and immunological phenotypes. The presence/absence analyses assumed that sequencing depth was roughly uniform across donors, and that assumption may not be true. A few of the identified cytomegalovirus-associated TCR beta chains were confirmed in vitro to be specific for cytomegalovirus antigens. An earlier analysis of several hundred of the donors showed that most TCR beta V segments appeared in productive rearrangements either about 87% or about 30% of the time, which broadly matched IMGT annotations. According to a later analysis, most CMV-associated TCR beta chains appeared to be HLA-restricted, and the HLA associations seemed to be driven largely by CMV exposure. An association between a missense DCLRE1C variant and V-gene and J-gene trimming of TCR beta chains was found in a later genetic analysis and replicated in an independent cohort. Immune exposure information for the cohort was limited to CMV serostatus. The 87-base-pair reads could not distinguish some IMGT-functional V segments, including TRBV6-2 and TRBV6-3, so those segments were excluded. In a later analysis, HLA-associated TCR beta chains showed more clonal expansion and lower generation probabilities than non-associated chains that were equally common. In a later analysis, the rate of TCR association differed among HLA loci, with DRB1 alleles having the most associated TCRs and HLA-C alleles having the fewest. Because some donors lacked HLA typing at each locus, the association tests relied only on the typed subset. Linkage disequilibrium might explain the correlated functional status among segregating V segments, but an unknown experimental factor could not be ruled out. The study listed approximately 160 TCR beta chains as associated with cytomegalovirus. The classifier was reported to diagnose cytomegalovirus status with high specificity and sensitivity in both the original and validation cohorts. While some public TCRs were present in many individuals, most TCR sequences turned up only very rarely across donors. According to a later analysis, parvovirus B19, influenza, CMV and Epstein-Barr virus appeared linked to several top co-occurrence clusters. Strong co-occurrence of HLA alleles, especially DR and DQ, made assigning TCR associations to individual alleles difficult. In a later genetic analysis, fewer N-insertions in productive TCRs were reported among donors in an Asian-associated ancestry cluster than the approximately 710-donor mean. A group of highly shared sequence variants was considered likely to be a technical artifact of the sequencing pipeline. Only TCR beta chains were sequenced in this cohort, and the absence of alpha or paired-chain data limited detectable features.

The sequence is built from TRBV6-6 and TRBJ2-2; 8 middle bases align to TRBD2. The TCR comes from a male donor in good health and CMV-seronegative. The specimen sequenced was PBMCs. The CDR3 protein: CASTRGGQNTGELFF. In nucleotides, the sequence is TGTGCCAGCACTCGCGGGGGGCAGAACACCGGGGAGCTGTTTTTT.